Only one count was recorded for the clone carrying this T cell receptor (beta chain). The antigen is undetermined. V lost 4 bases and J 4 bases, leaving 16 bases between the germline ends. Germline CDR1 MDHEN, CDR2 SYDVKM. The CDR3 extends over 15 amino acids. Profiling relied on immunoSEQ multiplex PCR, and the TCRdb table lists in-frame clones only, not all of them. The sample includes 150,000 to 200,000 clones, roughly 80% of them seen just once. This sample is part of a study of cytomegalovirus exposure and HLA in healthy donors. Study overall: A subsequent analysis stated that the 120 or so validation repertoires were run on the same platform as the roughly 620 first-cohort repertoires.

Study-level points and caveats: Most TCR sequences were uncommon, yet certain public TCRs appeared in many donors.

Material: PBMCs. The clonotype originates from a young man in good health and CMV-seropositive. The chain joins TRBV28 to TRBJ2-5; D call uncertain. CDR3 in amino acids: CASSSITGNGETQYF. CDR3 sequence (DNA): TGTGCCAGCAGTTCTATAACCGGTAATGGAGAGACCCAGTACTTC.